The T cell receptor (beta chain) under discussion was sequenced for a study of T-cell reconstitution after alpha-beta-depleted transplantation in children. Trimming removed 10 bases from V and 5 bases from J, with 20 bases in between. The CDR3 runs to 14 residues. Germline values: CDR1 LGHNA, CDR2 YNFKEQ. Unique molecular identifiers were used to barcode this TCRbeta library. TCRdb used MiXCR to reprocess the PCR reads, holding one entry per CDR3 protein. This sample has approximately 82,000 distinct CDR3 sequences; 15% to 20% occur once, and the top ten carry less than 60%. In this sample, this clonotype turned up a few times.

The clonotype originates from a male patient between 2 and 15 years old who had a stem cell transplant for acute lymphoblastic leukemia, so the T cells may come from the graft donor. This specimen was PBMCs, mostly from graft donor cells, taken 360 days after TCRalphabeta/CD19-depleted stem cell transplant. This sequence joins TRBV4-2 and TRBJ1-2; D is possibly TRBD1 (6 bases). CDR3 bases: TGTGCCACCGCAAGGCAGGGACAAGGGTATGGCTACACCTTC. The encoded protein is CATARQGQGYGYTF.